This T cell receptor (beta chain) was obtained from a study of T-cell reconstitution after alpha-beta-depleted transplantation in children (dated by TCRdb to the mid-2010s). About the study as a whole: Using TCR repertoire profiling, the study quantitatively followed how T-cell immune reconstitution unfolded in children after TCRalphabeta/CD19-depleted allogeneic hematopoietic cell transplantation.

Concerning this clonotype: Its antigen is unknown. No base quality information exists; no much larger clone differs at one position.

The library was produced with PCR. Reads for this sample came from an Illumina HiSeq 2500. To normalize quantification of the TCRbeta repertoire, the TCR libraries were built with molecular barcoding that relied on unique molecular identifiers. The raw public data were reprocessed by TCRdb itself: fastp quality trimming at Q25, MiXCR clonotype calling, in-frame beta chains only. Duplicate CDR3 protein sequences are folded into a single record with the most common DNA and genes. A total of 360,000 or so distinct CDR3 sequences appear in this sample, about 20% of them only once. The ten largest account for about 3.8% of the sample. This clonotype was sampled from a human donor who donated a stem cell graft to a child with acute myeloid leukemia. Sequenced here: PBMCs from the stem cell graft donor, sampled from the stem cell graft.

The CDR3 protein is CASSSHRGLNEQFF. The bases read TGTGCCAGCAGTTCCCACCGGGGGTTGAATGAGCAGTTCTTC. Recombination joined TRBV6-5 with TRBJ2-1; the D segment could be TRBD2, given 6 matching bases. The CDR3 sequence holds 14 residues, the cysteine and phenylalanine included. The retained sequence is limited to the CDR3, 42 bases, with the frame set at the first base. The junction carries 14 bases between V and J, which are trimmed by 4 bases and 7 bases respectively. Reading the germline V gene gives CDR1 MNHEY and CDR2 SVGAGI.